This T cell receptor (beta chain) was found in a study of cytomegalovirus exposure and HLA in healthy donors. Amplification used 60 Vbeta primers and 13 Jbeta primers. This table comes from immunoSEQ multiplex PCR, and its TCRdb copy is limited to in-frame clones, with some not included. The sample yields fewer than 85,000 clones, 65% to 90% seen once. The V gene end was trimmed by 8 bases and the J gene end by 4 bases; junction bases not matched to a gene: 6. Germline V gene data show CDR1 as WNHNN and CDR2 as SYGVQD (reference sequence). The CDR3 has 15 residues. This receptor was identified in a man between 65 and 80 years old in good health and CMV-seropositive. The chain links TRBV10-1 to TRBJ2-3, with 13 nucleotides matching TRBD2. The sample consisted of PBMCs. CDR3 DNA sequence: TGCGCCAGCGCCAGGACTAGCGGGAGTGCAGATACGCAGTATTTT. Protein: CASARTSGSADTQYF.